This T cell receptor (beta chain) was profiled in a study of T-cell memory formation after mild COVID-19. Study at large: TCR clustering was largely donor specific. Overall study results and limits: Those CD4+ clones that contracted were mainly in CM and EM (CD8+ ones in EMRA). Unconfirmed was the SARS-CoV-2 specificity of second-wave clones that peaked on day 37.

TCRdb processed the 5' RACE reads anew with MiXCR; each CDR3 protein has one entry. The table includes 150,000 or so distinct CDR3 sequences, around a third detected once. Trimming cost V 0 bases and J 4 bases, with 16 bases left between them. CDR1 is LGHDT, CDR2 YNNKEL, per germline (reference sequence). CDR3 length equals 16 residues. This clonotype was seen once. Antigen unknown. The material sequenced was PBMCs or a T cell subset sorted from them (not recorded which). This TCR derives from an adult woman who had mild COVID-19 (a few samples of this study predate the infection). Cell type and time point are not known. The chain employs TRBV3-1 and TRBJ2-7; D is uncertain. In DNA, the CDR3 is TGTGCCAGCAGCCAAGATGGGCACGGATGGAGTTACGAGCAGTACTTC. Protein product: CASSQDGHGWSYEQYF.